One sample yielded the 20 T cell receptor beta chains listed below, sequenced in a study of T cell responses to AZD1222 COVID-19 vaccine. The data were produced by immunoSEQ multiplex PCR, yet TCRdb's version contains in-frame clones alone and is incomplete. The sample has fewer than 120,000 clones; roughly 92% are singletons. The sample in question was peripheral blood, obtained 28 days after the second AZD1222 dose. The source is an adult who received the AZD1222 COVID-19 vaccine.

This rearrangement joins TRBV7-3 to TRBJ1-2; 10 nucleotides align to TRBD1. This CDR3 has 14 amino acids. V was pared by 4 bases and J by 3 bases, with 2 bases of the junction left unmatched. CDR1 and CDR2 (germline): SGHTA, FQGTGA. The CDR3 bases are TGTGCCAGCAGCTCCGGACAGGGGGACTATGGCTACACCTTC. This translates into CASSSGQGDYGYTF.

The CDR3 region has the DNA TGTGCCACCAGTGAGACGACCGGGACTAGTGGTGGCAATGAGCAGTTCTTC. This encodes CATSETTGTSGGNEQFF. The chain combines TRBV24-1 with TRBJ2-1; 8 bases line up with TRBD2. V was pared by 4 bases and J by 6 bases, with 13 bases of the junction left unmatched. CDR1 and CDR2 from the germline V gene are KGHDR and SFDVKD. The CDR3 sequence is 17 residues long.

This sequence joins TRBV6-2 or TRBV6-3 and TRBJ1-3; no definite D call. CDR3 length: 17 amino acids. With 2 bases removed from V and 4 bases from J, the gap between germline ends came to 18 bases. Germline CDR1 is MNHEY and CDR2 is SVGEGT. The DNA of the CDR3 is TGTGCCAGCAGTTACCAGGTGCGCGAAGTGTCCGGAAACACCATATATTTT. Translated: CASSYQVREVSGNTIYF.

The CDR3 reads CASSPGTASPLHF. CDR3 DNA sequence: TGCGCCAGCAGCCCCGGGACAGCATCACCCCTCCACTTT. The rearrangement uses TRBV4-3 and TRBJ1-6; 7 bases align to TRBD1. The V and J ends lost 4 bases and 10 bases, in that order; junction bases with no gene match: 4. This CDR3 is built from 13 residues. Germline CDR1 LGHNA, CDR2 YSLEER.

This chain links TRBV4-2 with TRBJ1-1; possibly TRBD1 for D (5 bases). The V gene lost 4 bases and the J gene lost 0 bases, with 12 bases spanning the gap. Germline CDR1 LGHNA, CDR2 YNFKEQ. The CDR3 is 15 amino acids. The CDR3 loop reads CASSPLWGMNTEAFF. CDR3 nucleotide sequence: TGTGCCAGCAGCCCCCTTTGGGGGATGAACACTGAAGCTTTCTTT.

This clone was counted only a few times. CDR3 sequence reads: CASSYFRESEQYF. The DNA of the CDR3 is TGTGCCAGCAGTTACTTCCGGGAAAGCGAGCAGTACTTC. The rearrangement joins TRBV6-5 to TRBJ2-7, with TRBD2 as a possible D gene (5 bases). CDR1 and CDR2 from the germline V gene are MNHEY and SVGAGI. This CDR3 region has 13 residues. Trimming took 1 base from V and 6 from J, leaving 10 bases between them.

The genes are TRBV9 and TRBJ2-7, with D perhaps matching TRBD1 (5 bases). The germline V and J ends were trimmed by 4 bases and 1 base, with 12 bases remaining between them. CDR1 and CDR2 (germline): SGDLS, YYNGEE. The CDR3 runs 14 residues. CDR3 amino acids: CASSPRQNSYEQYF. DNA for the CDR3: TGTGCCAGCAGCCCCCGACAGAATTCCTACGAGCAGTACTTC.

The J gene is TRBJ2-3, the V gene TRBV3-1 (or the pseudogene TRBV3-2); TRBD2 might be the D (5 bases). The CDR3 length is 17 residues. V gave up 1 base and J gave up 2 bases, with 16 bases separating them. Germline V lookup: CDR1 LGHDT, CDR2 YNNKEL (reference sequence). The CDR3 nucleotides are TGTGCCAGCAGCCAAGGGGTCTCGGTAGCGAACACAGATACGCAGTATTTT. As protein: CASSQGVSVANTDTQYF.

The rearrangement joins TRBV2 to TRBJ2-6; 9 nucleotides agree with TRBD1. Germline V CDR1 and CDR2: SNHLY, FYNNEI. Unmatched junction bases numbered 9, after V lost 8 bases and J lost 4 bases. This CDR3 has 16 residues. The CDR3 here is CASLDRGVSGANVLTF. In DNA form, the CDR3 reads TGTGCCAGCTTGGACAGGGGAGTCTCGGGGGCCAACGTCCTGACTTTC.

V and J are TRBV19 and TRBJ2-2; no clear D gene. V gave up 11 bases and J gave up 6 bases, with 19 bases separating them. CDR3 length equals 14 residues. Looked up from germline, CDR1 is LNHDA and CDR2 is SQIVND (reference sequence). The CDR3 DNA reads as TGTGCCTCGAATCTCCGGCCACAAGCCGGGGAGCTGTTTTTT. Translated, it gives CASNLRPQAGELFF.

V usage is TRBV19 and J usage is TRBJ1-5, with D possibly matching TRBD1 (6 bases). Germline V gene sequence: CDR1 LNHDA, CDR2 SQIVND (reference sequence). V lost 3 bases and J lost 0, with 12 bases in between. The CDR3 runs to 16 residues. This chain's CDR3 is CASSIRGAGSNQPQHF. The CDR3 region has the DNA TGTGCCAGTAGTATCCGGGGGGCGGGTAGCAATCAGCCCCAGCATTTT.

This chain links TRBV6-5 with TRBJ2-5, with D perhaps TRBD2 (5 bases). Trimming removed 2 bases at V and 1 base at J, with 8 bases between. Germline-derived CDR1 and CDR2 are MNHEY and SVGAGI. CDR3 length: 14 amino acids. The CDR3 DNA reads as TGTGCCAGCAGTTACGGACTCCTCCAAGAGACCCAGTACTTC. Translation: CASSYGLLQETQYF.

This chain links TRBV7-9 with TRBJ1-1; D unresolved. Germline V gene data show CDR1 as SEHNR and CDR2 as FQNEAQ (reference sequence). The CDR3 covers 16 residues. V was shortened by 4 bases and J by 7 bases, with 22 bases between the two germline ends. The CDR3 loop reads CASSSPKAVPSGEAFF. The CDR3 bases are TGTGCCAGCAGCTCCCCTAAGGCGGTCCCATCGGGTGAAGCTTTCTTT.

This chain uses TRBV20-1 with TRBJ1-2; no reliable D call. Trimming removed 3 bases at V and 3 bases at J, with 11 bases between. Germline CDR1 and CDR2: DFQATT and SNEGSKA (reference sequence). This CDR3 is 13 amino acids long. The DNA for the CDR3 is TGCAGTGCTAGTTTGTACGAACACTATGGCTACACCTTC. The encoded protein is CSASLYEHYGYTF.

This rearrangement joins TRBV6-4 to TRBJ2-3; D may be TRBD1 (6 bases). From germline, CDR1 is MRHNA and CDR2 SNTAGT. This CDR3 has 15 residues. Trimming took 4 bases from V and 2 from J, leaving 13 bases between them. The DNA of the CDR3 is TGTGCCAGCAGTGCCGGGGACACCACCACAGATACGCAGTATTTT. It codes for CASSAGDTTTDTQYF.

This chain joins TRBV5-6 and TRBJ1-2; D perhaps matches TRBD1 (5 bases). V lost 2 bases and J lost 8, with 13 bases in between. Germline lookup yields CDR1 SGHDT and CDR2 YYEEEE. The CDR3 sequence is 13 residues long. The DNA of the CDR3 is TGTGCCAGCAGCTTAAGACCAGGGCACGGCTACACCTTC. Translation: CASSLRPGHGYTF.

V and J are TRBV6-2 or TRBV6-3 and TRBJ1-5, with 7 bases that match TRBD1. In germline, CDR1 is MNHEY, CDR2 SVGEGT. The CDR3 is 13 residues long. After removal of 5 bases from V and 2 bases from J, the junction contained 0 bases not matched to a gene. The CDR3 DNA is TGTGCCAGCAGTACAGGGGGCAATCAGCCCCAGCATTTT. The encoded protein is CASSTGGNQPQHF.

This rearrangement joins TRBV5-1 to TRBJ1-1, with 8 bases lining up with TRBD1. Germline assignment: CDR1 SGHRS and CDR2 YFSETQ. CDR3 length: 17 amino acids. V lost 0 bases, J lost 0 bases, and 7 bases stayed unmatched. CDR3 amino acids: CASSLVGTGAMNTEAFF. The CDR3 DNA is TGCGCCAGCAGCTTGGTAGGGACAGGCGCCATGAACACTGAAGCTTTCTTT.

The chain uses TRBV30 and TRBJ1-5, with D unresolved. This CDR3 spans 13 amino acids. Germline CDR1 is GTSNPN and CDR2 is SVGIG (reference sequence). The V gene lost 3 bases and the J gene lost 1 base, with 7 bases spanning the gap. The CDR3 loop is CAWRLGSNQPQHF. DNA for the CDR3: TGTGCCTGGAGACTTGGGAGCAATCAGCCCCAGCATTTT. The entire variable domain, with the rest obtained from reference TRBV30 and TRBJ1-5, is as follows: SQTIHQWPATLVQPVGSPLSLECTVEGTSNPNLYWYRQAAGRGLQLLFYSVGIGQISSEVPQNLSASRPQDRQFILSSKKLLLSDSGFYLCAWRLGSNQPQHFGDGTRLSIL.

The DNA of the CDR3 is TGTGCCAGCAGTTCGACTAGCGGGGGATCCTACGAGCAGTACTTC. This encodes CASSSTSGGSYEQYF. This rearrangement joins TRBV27 to TRBJ2-7; 12 bases fit TRBD2. V lost 4 bases and J lost 1; bases outside the gene matches: 2. The CDR3 is 15 residues long. Looked up from germline, CDR1 is MNHEY and CDR2 is SMNVEV (reference sequence).